The 10 T cell receptor beta chains presented below share a single source sample, sequenced in a study of cytomegalovirus exposure and HLA in healthy donors. 60 Vbeta and 13 Jbeta primers were used in PCR. Some clones are missing from TCRdb's copy, which holds only in-frame ones; the method was immunoSEQ multiplex PCR. This table has 180,000 or so clones, more than 65% appearing once. Sequencing was performed on PBMCs. These TCRs come from a male donor in good health and CMV-seronegative.

This chain links TRBV19 with TRBJ2-2; D possibly corresponds to TRBD2 (6 bases). V lost 5 bases and J 4 bases, leaving 17 bases between the germline ends. From germline, CDR1 is LNHDA and CDR2 SQIVND (reference sequence). The CDR3 is made up of 16 amino acids. The CDR3 DNA follows: TGTGCCAGTAGTGCACTACTAGCCTCGGGCACCGGGGAGCTGTTTTTT. Translation: CASSALLASGTGELFF.

V gene TRBV7-7 combines with J gene TRBJ2-1, with 8 bases aligning to TRBD1. J gave up 3 bases and V 4 bases, and 5 bases lay outside the gene matches. CDR1 and CDR2 (germline): SSHAT, FNYEAQ (reference sequence). This CDR3 has 15 residues. As DNA, the CDR3 is TGTGCCAGCAGCTCTCACAGGGGGAGCTACAATGAGCAGTTCTTC. Translation gives CASSSHRGSYNEQFF.

The rearrangement uses TRBV4-3 and TRBJ2-2; a possible D gene is TRBD1 (6 bases). Germline V gene sequence: CDR1 LGHNA, CDR2 YSLEER. The CDR3 loop spans 19 amino acids. V lost 3 bases and J 1 base, leaving 21 bases between the germline ends. CDR3: CASSQPPYGQILNTGELFF. For the CDR3, the DNA is TGCGCCAGCAGCCAGCCACCTTATGGACAGATATTGAACACCGGGGAGCTGTTTTTT.

The chain combines TRBV6-1 with TRBJ2-7, with D perhaps matching TRBD1 (6 bases). The CDR3 spans 15 residues. V lost 2 bases and J lost 1, with 12 bases in between. The V gene's germline CDR1 is MNHNS and CDR2 SASEGT. In DNA form, the CDR3 reads TGTGCCAGCAGTGAATTGGGGACAAAGTCCTACGAGCAGTACTTC. Translating gives CASSELGTKSYEQYF.

The J gene is TRBJ2-3, the V gene TRBV2, with D possibly being TRBD2 (5 bases). CDR3 length: 11 residues. With 7 bases removed from V and 4 bases from J, the gap between germline ends came to 6 bases. Germline V lookup: CDR1 SNHLY, CDR2 FYNNEI. The CDR3 sequence: CASNGADTQYF. DNA of the CDR3: TGTGCCAGCAACGGGGCAGATACGCAGTATTTT.

This rearrangement joins TRBV21-1 to TRBJ2-7; TRBD2 is taken as the D call from the table, unchecked against the DNA. TRBV21-1 is flagged as a pseudogene. The CDR3 consists of 15 residues. DNA of the CDR3: TGTGCCAGCAGCAAAGGGGGACGGGAGACCTACGAGCAGTACTTC. It specifies CASSKGGRETYEQYF.

CDR3 loop: CASSSVAGGGTDTQYF. The CDR3 DNA sequence: TGTGCCAGCAGCTCGGTAGCGGGGGGGGGCACAGATACGCAGTATTTT. The chain carries TRBV11-2 and TRBJ2-3; 11 positions agree with TRBD2. The length of the CDR3 is 16 residues. V was pared by 4 bases and J by 1 base, with 4 bases of the junction left unmatched. CDR1 SGHAT and CDR2 FQNNGV come from the germline V gene.

This clone has more than one count but fewer than ten. V usage is TRBV5-6 and J usage is TRBJ1-1; D remains unclear. Trimming removed 2 bases at V and 0 bases at J, with 14 bases between. Looked up from germline, CDR1 is SGHDT and CDR2 is YYEEEE. The CDR3 loop spans 16 amino acids. The CDR3 DNA sequence: TGTGCCAGCAGCTTTCGGGCGGCGGGTATGAACACTGAAGCTTTCTTT. It is translated as CASSFRAAGMNTEAFF.

This chain connects TRBV9 to TRBJ2-4, with 14 positions matching TRBD2. The ends lost 3 bases at V and 7 bases at J; junction bases unmatched: 6. The CDR3 totals 16 residues. Looked up from germline, CDR1 is SGDLS and CDR2 is YYNGEE. CDR3 DNA: TGTGCCAGCAGCGGACTAGCGGGGGGGCCGAGGAACATTCAGTACTTC. It is translated as CASSGLAGGPRNIQYF.

The J gene is TRBJ2-5, the V gene TRBV1; the D call TRBD2 from the table was never checked on the DNA. TRBV1 is classified as a pseudogene. There are 16 residues in the CDR3. The CDR3 here is CTSSPGSRRKQETQYF. As DNA, the CDR3 is TGCACCAGCAGCCCTGGATCTAGACGAAAACAAGAGACCCAGTACTTC.